Listed below are T cell receptor beta chains from one sample, sequenced in a study of T cells in Graves' hyperthyroidism and ophthalmopathy. In TCRdb, the multiplex PCR reads were re-called with MiXCR into one record per CDR3 protein. The top ten clones hold approximately 30% of a sample with about 49,000 distinct CDR3 sequences, approximately 50% of them seen once. The specimen sequenced was peripheral blood or thyroid tissue (not recorded which). All receptors derive from a man between 18 and 29 years old with Graves' hyperthyroidism. Both conserved end residues are part of each CDR3. The D gene is left open where the match is weak. Some rows mark clone size as missing; the rest say once, few, many or name a class of expanded clone.

TRBD1	TRBV24-1	-	TRBJ1-2	TGTGCCACCAGTGATGGGGGACAGGGTCGTGGCTACACCTTC	CATSDGGQGRGYTF
-	TRBV24-1	once	TRBJ1-1	TGTGCCACCAGTCAGGCAGGGGTGAACACTGAAGCTTTCTTT	CATSQAGVNTEAFF
-	TRBV11-2	medium-sized	TRBJ2-5	TGTGCCAGCAGCTTTCTTGAGACCCAGTACTTC	CASSFLETQYF
TRBD2	TRBV7-2	-	TRBJ2-3	TGTGCCAGCAGCCCGGGACTAGCGGGGGGGTTCACAGATACGCAGTATTTT	CASSPGLAGGFTDTQYF
-	TRBV11-3	-	TRBJ2-7	TGTGCCAGCACCCCCGGAAGCGGAGCCTACGAGCAGTACTTC	CASTPGSGAYEQYF
TRBD1	TRBV12-3/TRBV12-4	many	TRBJ1-2	TGTGCCAGCAGTTTAGTTGTTGAGGGACAGGACTATGGCTACACCTTC	CASSLVVEGQDYGYTF
-	TRBV7-8	many	TRBJ1-4	TGTGCCAGCAGCTTAGTCGGTGCGGGGATGGGTGAAAAACTGTTTTTT	CASSLVGAGMGEKLFF
TRBD1	TRBV6-5	many	TRBJ2-3	TGTGCCAGCAGTTCCAGACAGGGTGGGTCAGATACGCAGTATTTT	CASSSRQGGSDTQYF
-	TRBV10-3	-	TRBJ2-7	TGTGCCATCAGCGAGTACCGAGAGGGCTACGAGCAGTACTTC	CAISEYREGYEQYF
-	TRBV10-3	-	TRBJ2-6	TGTGCCATCAGTGATGAAGACAGCTCTGGGGCCAACGTCCTGACTTTC	CAISDEDSSGANVLTF
-	TRBV15	-	TRBJ1-1	TGTGCCACCAGCAGCTTCGGGTTCACAGCTTTCTTT	CATSSFGFTAFF
-	TRBV12-3/TRBV12-4	many	TRBJ1-1	TGTGCCAGCAGCCCGGCAGGGCAGCCGAACACTGAAGCTTTCTTT	CASSPAGQPNTEAFF
-	TRBV7-9	-	TRBJ1-1	TGTGCCAGCAAGGACCCGGTGGGGGGGGACACTGAAGCTTTCTTT	CASKDPVGGDTEAFF
TRBD2	TRBV4-2	many	TRBJ2-7	TGTGCCAGCAGCCAAGTAGCGGGAGGGAAACACGAGCAGTACTTC	CASSQVAGGKHEQYF
-	TRBV7-9	many	TRBJ2-7	TGTGCCAGCAGCTTGGGGGGGCGCGTGGCCTACGAGCAGTACTTC	CASSLGGRVAYEQYF
-	TRBV24-1	medium-sized	TRBJ2-5	TGTGCCACCAGTGATGGCGGGAAGGGAGGGACCCAGTACTTC	CATSDGGKGGTQYF
-	TRBV7-2	many	TRBJ1-2	TGTGCCAGCAGCACCCGGCTCCCCAGGGGTTTTAACTATGGCTACACCTTC	CASSTRLPRGFNYGYTF
-	TRBV11-1	-	TRBJ1-2	TGTGCCAGCAGCTTGGATCCTGTGACAGTACTCCTTAACTATGGCTACGCCTTC	CASSLDPVTVLLNYGYAF
-	TRBV10-3	-	TRBJ2-5	TGTGCCATCTGCGATCCTACACGCGCCGGGACCCAGTACTTC	CAICDPTRAGTQYF
-	TRBV29-1	many	TRBJ1-2	TGCAGCGTGGCCCAAGGAGCGCTTAACTATGGCTACACCTTC	CSVAQGALNYGYTF
-	TRBV9	many	TRBJ1-1	TGTGCCAGCAGCCCCCGAGGGGGGTTGGACACTGAAGCTTTCTTT	CASSPRGGLDTEAFF
-	TRBV3-1	many	TRBJ2-7	TGTGCCAGCAGCCAATCGGGATACGAGCAGTACTTC	CASSQSGYEQYF
-	TRBV20-1	-	TRBJ2-5	TGCAGTGCTTTGGGGACTTTCCAAGAGACCCAGTACTTC	CSALGTFQETQYF
-	TRBV19	once	TRBJ2-5	TGTGCCAGTAGTATAGGGGACGCCGAAGGGGAGACCCAGTACTTC	CASSIGDAEGETQYF
-	TRBV7-9	many	TRBJ2-3	TGTGCCAGCAGCGCAATCACAGATACGCAGTATTTT	CASSAITDTQYF
-	TRBV24-1	-	TRBJ2-7	TGTGCCACCAGTGGTACAGGGAGCTCCTACGAGCGGTACTTC	CATSGTGSSYERYF
-	TRBV7-2	many	TRBJ1-2	TGTGCCAGCAGCTTAGCAGGGGCCTACACCTTC	CASSLAGAYTF
-	TRBV19	many	TRBJ2-6	TGTGCCAGTAGTTCGCAGGGTGTTGGGGCCAACGTCCTGACTTTC	CASSSQGVGANVLTF
-	TRBV7-4	-	TRBJ1-1	TGTGCCAGCACTGGACGGGGGAACACTGAAGCTTTCTTT	CASTGRGNTEAFF
TRBD1	TRBV15	medium-sized	TRBJ2-5	TGTGCCACCAGCAGATCGACAGGGCCTCAAGAGACCCAGTACTTC	CATSRSTGPQETQYF
-	TRBV5-1	-	TRBJ1-1	TGCGCCAGCAGGCACCGAGGGGAGATGAACACTGAAGCTTTCTTT	CASRHRGEMNTEAFF
TRBD2	TRBV9	-	TRBJ2-7	TGTGCCAGCTCATCCGGGACTACACCAGCTTTCTACAAGCAGTACTTC	CASSSGTTPAFYKQYF
TRBD1	TRBV30	many	TRBJ1-2	TGTGCCTGGAGTTGGGGGACAGTGACTTATGGCTACACCTTC	CAWSWGTVTYGYTF
-	TRBV20-1	-	TRBJ2-5	TGCAGTGGGACTGAGGATCAAGAGACCCAGTACTTC	CSGTEDQETQYF
TRBD2	TRBV6-5	-	TRBJ2-5	TGTGCCAGCAGTACACTAGCGGGGGGGAAGACGGAGACCCAGTACTTC	CASSTLAGGKTETQYF
TRBD2	TRBV20-1	-	TRBJ2-7	TGCAGTGCAGGACTAGCGGGAGCCCAACACTACGAGCAGTACTTC	CSAGLAGAQHYEQYF
-	TRBV3-2	many	TRBJ1-5	TGTGCCAGCAGCCAAGTATTTCAGCCCCAGCATTTT	CASSQVFQPQHF
TRBD1	TRBV25-1	few	TRBJ2-7	TGTGCCAGCTCCTTTGAGGGGGCGCGGAACGAGCAGTACTTC	CASSFEGARNEQYF
-	TRBV2	-	TRBJ2-6	TGTGCCAGCAAACACTCTGGGGCCAACGTCCTGACTTTC	CASKHSGANVLTF
-	TRBV7-9	few	TRBJ1-3	TGTGCCAGCTCACCCGAACCTCCCGGAACTTACGGAAACACCATATATTTT	CASSPEPPGTYGNTIYF
-	TRBV5-1	-	TRBJ2-7	TGCGCCAGCAGCTTGATAGACTACAAGGGGTCCTCCTACGAGCAGTACTTC	CASSLIDYKGSSYEQYF
-	TRBV20-1	large	TRBJ1-1	TGCAGTGCCCAAGGGCGAAGGTCGGATGAAGCTTTCTTT	CSAQGRRSDEAFF
TRBD1	TRBV2	many	TRBJ1-1	TGTGCCAGCAGGGGACAGGGTTTGTGGGCTGAAGCTTTCTTT	CASRGQGLWAEAFF
TRBD2	TRBV7-2	-	TRBJ2-3	TGTGCCAGCAGCCCCCGACTAGCGGAGACCACAGATACGCAGTATTTT	CASSPRLAETTDTQYF
-	TRBV28	many	TRBJ1-1	TGTGCCAGCAGTTTCAAGAGGGTTGGCACTGAAGCTTTCTTT	CASSFKRVGTEAFF
TRBD2	TRBV7-2	-	TRBJ2-5	TGTGCCAGCGGCCCGGGACTAGCGGGAGTGGGGGTTGAGACCCGGTACTTC	CASGPGLAGVGVETRYF
TRBD1	TRBV29-1	-	TRBJ1-1	TGCAGCTCAGACAGGGGAGACACTGAAGCTTTCTTT	CSSDRGDTEAFF
TRBD2	TRBV6-2/TRBV6-3	-	TRBJ2-5	TGTGCCAGCAGTTCGACTAGCGGTTGGGAGACCCAGTACTTC	CASSSTSGWETQYF
-	TRBV5-1	many	TRBJ2-7	TGCGCCAGCAGCCTTTACGGGGCGACGATAGAGCAGTACTTC	CASSLYGATIEQYF
TRBD1	TRBV29-1	-	TRBJ2-7	TGCAGCAAGACAGGGGGCTCCGAGCAGTACTTC	CSKTGGSEQYF
TRBD1	TRBV11-2	many	TRBJ2-7	TGTGCCAGCAGCTTAGTAGGGACAGGGGTTTACTACGAGCAGTACTTC	CASSLVGTGVYYEQYF
-	TRBV30	-	TRBJ2-2	TGTGCCTGGAGGTTCAGGACAGATTACACCGGGGAGCTGTTTTTT	CAWRFRTDYTGELFF
-	TRBV7-8	-	TRBJ2-7	TGTGCCAGCAGCTTAGCTCCCGAAGGCATCCACGAGCAGTACTTC	CASSLAPEGIHEQYF
-	TRBV7-2	-	TRBJ1-2	TGTGCCAGCGAGGGTTACCCATCGCACTATGGCTACACCTTC	CASEGYPSHYGYTF
TRBD1	TRBV29-1	-	TRBJ1-4	TGCAGCGTTGCGGGGGACAGGGTTGAAAAACTGTTTTTT	CSVAGDRVEKLFF
-	TRBV7-3	-	TRBJ1-2	TGTGCCAGCAACCCCCGGACAGACTCCTATGGCTACACCTTC	CASNPRTDSYGYTF
-	TRBV10-3	-	TRBJ1-6	TGTGCCATCAGTGAAGGGAACCCCGGGCCCCTCCACTTT	CAISEGNPGPLHF
TRBD2	TRBV7-7	many	TRBJ2-5	TGTGCCAGCAGCTTAGGGCGGGGGGGCCCTGGGGAGACCCAGTACTTC	CASSLGRGGPGETQYF
TRBD1	TRBV19	-	TRBJ1-2	TGTGCCACATCGGACAGGGCTGGCTACACCTTC	CATSDRAGYTF
-	TRBV6-4	-	TRBJ2-5	TGTGCCAGCAACAAGGCGGGTAGATCCGAGACCCAGTACTTC	CASNKAGRSETQYF